This TCR beta chain was sequenced for a study of T cells after yellow fever vaccination. On this clonotype: What it binds is not known.

Notes on the study in general: The secondary response was weaker, and its peak arrived faster, on day 5 versus 15.

The V gene lost 5 bases and the J gene lost 3 bases, with 21 bases spanning the gap. Germline assignment: CDR1 SGHVS and CDR2 FQNEAQ. The CDR3 loop spans 17 amino acids. TCRdb recomputed calls from the 5' RACE reads with MiXCR, one row per CDR3 protein. This sample carries some 600,000 distinct CDR3 sequences, roughly an eighth of them seen once, and the ten largest clones take 15%. The chain is built from TRBV7-8 and TRBJ2-3, with no clear D. The specimen comprised PBMCs, sampled on the day of the yellow fever booster vaccination. The origin of this receptor is a man younger than 40 who received the YFV17D yellow fever vaccine. The CDR3 region has the DNA TGTGCCAGCAGCGACCCCCCCGGAGTGGGTCCTACAGATACGCAGTATTTT. It yields the protein CASSDPPGVGPTDTQYF.